This section outlines one TCR beta chain sequence together with its context. Its antigen is not identified. Produced via immunoSEQ multiplex PCR; TCRdb's table is partial and in-frame only. The sample holds about 180,000 clones, 90% to 95% seen once. This specimen comes from a study of T cell responses to AZD1222 COVID-19 vaccine. Findings and caveats of the study: Repertoires were sampled only after the peak T cell response. Dominant CD4 TCR responses targeted spike regions 160-218 and 743-854.

After removal of 6 bases from V and 5 bases from J, the junction contained 7 bases not matched to a gene. Germline CDR1 reads KGHSH; CDR2 reads LQKENI. The CDR3 is made up of 13 amino acids. The TCR comes from an adult in good health. The genes are TRBV18 and TRBJ2-7; 7 nucleotides align to TRBD1. The sample was peripheral blood, taken on day 0 of AZD1222 vaccination. The CDR3 coding sequence is TGTGCCAGCTCCCAAAACGACAGGGACGAGCAGTACTTC. It encodes CASSQNDRDEQYF.